The clone carrying this TCR beta chain has more than one count but fewer than ten. This sample stems from a study of identical twins' blood T cells. V lost 0 bases and J 0 bases, leaving 9 bases between the germline ends. Germline-derived CDR1 and CDR2 are DFQATT and SNEGSKA (reference sequence). The CDR3 spans 15 residues. TCRdb fed the 5' RACE reads into MiXCR, producing one record per CDR3 protein. The sample holds a few hundred thousand distinct CDR3 sequences, roughly 27% seen once. The genes are TRBV20-1 and TRBJ1-5, with D possibly being TRBD1 (5 bases). Sequenced: PBMCs. This clonotype was obtained from a woman aged 18 to 49 in good health. The CDR3 region has the DNA TGCAGTGCTAGAGATCGCGGGGCTAGCAATCAGCCCCAGCATTTT. Translated, it gives CSARDRGASNQPQHF.